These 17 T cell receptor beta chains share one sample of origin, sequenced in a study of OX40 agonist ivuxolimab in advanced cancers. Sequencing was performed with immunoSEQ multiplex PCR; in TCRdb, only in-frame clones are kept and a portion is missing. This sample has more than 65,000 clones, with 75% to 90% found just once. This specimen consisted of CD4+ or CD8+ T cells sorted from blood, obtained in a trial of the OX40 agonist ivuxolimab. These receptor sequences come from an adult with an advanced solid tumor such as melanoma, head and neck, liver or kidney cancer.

DNA of the CDR3: TGCGCCAGCAGCAGTGAACAGGGGCTTCCCAACGAGCAGTACTTC. Its protein product is CASSSEQGLPNEQYF. V is TRBV10-1 and J is TRBJ2-7; 7 bases line up with TRBD1. CDR1 and CDR2 from the germline V gene are WNHNN and SYGVQD (reference sequence). V gave up 6 bases and J gave up 5 bases; unmatched junction bases: 13. The CDR3 is 15 amino acids.

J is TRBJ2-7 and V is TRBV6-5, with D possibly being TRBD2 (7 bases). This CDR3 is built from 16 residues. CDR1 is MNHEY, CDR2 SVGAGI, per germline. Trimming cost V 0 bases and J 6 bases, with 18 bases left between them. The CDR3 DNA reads TGTGCCAGCAGTTACTCAGCAGGGGCTCCTAGCGGCGAGCAGTACTTC. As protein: CASSYSAGAPSGEQYF.

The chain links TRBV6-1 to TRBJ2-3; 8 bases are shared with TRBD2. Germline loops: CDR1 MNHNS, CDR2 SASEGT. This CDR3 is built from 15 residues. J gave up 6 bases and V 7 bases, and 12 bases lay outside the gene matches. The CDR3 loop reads CASNTRGGRMDTQYF. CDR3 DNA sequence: TGTGCCAGCAATACGCGGGGCGGGAGGATGGATACGCAGTATTTT.

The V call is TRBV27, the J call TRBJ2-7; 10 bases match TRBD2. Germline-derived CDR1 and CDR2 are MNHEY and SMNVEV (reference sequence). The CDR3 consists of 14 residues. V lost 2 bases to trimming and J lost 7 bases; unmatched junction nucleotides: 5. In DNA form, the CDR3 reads TGTGCCAGCAGTTTAACTAGCGGGACAGGTGAGCAGTACTTC. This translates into CASSLTSGTGEQYF.

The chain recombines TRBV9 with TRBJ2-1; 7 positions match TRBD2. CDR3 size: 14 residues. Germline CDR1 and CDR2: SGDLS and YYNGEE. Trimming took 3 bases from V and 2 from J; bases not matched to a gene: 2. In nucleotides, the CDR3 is TGTGCCAGCAGCGCAAGCGGGACCTACAATGAGCAGTTCTTC. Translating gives CASSASGTYNEQFF. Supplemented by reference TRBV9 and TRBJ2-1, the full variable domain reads DSGVTQTPKHLITATGQRVTLRCSPRSGDLSVYWYQQSLDQGLQFLIQYYNGEERAKGNILERFSAQQFPDLHSELNLSSLELGDSALYFCASSASGTYNEQFFGPGTRLTVL.

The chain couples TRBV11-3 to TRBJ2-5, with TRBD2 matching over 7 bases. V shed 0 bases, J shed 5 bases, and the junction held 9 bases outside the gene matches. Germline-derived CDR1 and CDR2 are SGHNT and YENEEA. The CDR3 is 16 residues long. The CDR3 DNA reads TGTGCCAGCAGCTTAGAAGCCCACCTGGGGGGGGAGACCCAGTACTTC. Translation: CASSLEAHLGGETQYF.

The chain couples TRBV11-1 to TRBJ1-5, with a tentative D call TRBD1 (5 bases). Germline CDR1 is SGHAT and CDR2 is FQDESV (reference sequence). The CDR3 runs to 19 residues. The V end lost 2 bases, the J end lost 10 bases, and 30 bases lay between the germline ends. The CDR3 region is CASSLQSRSRAAGPTPQHF. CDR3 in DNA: TGTGCCAGCAGCTTACAATCTAGATCGAGGGCAGCAGGGCCCACTCCCCAGCATTTT.

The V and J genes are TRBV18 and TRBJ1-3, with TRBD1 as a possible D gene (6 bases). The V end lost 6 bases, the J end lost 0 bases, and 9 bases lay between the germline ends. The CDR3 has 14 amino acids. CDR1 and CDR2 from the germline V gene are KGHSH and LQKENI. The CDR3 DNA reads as TGTGCCAGCTCGGGGGGCAGCTCTGGAAACACCATATATTTT. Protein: CASSGGSSGNTIYF.

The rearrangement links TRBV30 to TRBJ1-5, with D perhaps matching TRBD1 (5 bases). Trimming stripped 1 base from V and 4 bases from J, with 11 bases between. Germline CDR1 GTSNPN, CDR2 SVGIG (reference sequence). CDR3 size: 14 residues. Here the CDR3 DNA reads TGTGCCTGGAGTGGAACAGGACGAAATCAGCCCCAGCATTTT. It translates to CAWSGTGRNQPQHF.

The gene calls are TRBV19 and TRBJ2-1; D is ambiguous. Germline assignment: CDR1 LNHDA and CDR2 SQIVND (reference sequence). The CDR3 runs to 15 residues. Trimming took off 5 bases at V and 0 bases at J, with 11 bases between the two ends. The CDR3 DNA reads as TGTGCCAGTAGTCGTCCGGGTGGCTCCTACAATGAGCAGTTCTTC. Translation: CASSRPGGSYNEQFF.

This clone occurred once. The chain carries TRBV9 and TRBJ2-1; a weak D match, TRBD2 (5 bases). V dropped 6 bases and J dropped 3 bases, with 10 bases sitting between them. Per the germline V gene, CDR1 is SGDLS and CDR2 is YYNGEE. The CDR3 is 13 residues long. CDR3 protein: CASNGDLYNEQFF. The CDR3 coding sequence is TGTGCCAGCAACGGGGATCTCTACAATGAGCAGTTCTTC. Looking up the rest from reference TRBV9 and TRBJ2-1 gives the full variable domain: DSGVTQTPKHLITATGQRVTLRCSPRSGDLSVYWYQQSLDQGLQFLIQYYNGEERAKGNILERFSAQQFPDLHSELNLSSLELGDSALYFCASNGDLYNEQFFGPGTRLTVL.

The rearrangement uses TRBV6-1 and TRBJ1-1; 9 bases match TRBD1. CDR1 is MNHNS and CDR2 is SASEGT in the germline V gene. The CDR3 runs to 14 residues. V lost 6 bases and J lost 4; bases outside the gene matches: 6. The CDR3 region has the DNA TGTGCCAGCAGAAGACAGGGGGAAGTCACTGAAGCTTTCTTT. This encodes CASRRQGEVTEAFF.

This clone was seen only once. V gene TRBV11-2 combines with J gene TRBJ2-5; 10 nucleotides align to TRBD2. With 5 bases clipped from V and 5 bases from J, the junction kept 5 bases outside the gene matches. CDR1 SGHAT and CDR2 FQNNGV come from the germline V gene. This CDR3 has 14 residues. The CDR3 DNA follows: TGTGCCAGCAGCCCCGGGACTAGCGTTGAGACCCAGTACTTC. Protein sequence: CASSPGTSVETQYF.

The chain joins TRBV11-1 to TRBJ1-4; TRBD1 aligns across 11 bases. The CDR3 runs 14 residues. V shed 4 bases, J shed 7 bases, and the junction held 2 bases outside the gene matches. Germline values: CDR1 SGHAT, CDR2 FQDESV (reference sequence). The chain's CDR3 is CASSWTGGGEKLFF. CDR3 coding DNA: TGTGCCAGCAGCTGGACAGGGGGCGGTGAAAAACTGTTTTTT.

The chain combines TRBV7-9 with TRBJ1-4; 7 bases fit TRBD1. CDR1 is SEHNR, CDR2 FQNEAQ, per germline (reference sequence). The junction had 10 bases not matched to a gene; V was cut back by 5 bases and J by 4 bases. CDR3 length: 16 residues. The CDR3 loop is CASSLWKGQSNEKLFF. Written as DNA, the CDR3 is TGTGCCAGCAGCCTGTGGAAGGGACAGAGTAATGAAAAACTGTTTTTT.

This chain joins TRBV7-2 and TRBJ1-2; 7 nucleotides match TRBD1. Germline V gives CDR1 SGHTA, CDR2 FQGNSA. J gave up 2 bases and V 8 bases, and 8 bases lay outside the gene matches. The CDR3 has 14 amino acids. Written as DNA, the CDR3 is TGTGCCAGCGAGAAACCGGGACAGAACTATGGCTACACCTTC. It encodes CASEKPGQNYGYTF.

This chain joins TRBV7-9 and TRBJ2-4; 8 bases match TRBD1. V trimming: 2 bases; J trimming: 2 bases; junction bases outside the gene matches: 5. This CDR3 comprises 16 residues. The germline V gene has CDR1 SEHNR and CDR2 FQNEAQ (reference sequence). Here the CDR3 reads CASSLFRQGSKNIQYF. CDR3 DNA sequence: TGTGCCAGCAGCTTATTTCGACAGGGGTCCAAAAACATTCAGTACTTC.